Following are 15 T cell receptor beta chains from one sample sequenced in a study of shared clonotypes between healthy human individuals. TCRdb's table, derived via immunoSEQ multiplex PCR, lists solely in-frame clones and lacks some. The data contain over 2 million clones, roughly 90% of them seen just once; the ten biggest clones take up approximately 0.39%. The sequenced material came from naive CD4+ T cells from PBMCs. Sample subset: CD45RA+ positively selected. The source is a man aged 18 to 35 in good health. Some clones in this sample may be carry-over from other donors' samples.

This chain connects TRBV11-2 to TRBJ2-7; possible D gene TRBD2, 5 bases. The length of the CDR3 is 12 residues. V shed 6 bases and J shed 2 bases, with 8 bases lying between them. CDR1 SGHAT and CDR2 FQNNGV come from the germline V gene. CDR3 coding DNA: TGTGCCAGCAGGTTGGGAGCCTACGAGCAGTACTTC. Its translation is CASRLGAYEQYF.

J is TRBJ2-7 and V is TRBV6-5, with D maybe TRBD1 (5 bases). Germline loops: CDR1 MNHEY, CDR2 SVGAGI. The CDR3 contains 14 residues. V lost 0 bases and J 4 bases, leaving 10 bases between the germline ends. The CDR3 reads CASSYSLTAYEQYF. In DNA, the CDR3 is TGTGCCAGCAGTTACTCTTTGACAGCTTACGAGCAGTACTTC.

CDR3 amino acids: CASSSQQGFSYEQYF. The CDR3 DNA is TGTGCCAGCAGCTCGCAACAGGGGTTTTCCTACGAGCAGTACTTC. The chain employs TRBV7-9 and TRBJ2-5; 7 positions match TRBD1. The DNA end favors TRBJ2-7, so the J call may be wrong. There are 15 residues in the CDR3. Germline V gene data show CDR1 as SEHNR and CDR2 as FQNEAQ (reference sequence).

V gene TRBV28 combines with J gene TRBJ2-5; a weak D match, TRBD1 (6 bases). V was pared by 6 bases and J by 5 bases, with 13 bases between. The CDR3 has 13 residues. Per the germline V gene, CDR1 is MDHEN and CDR2 is SYDVKM. The CDR3 sequence: CASRNREKETQYF. CDR3 DNA: TGTGCCAGCAGGAACAGGGAAAAGGAGACCCAGTACTTC.

The chain has TRBV23-1 and TRBJ2-7; D gene unclear. TRBV23-1 carries the ORF label, with uncertain function. V was cut by 0 bases and J by 4 bases, with 22 bases left in between. This CDR3 spans 18 amino acids. The CDR3 bases are TGCGCCAGCAGTCAATCGTCGATCGGCACAACGCGTGGGTACGAGCAGTACTTC. This gives the protein CASSQSSIGTTRGYEQYF.

The chain has TRBV28 and TRBJ1-1; D not certain. This CDR3 spans 13 amino acids. CDR1 is MDHEN and CDR2 is SYDVKM in the germline V gene. V dropped 3 bases and J dropped 4 bases, with 9 bases sitting between them. For the CDR3, the DNA is TGTGCCAGCAGTTTTCCCTTGGGCACTGAAGCTTTCTTT. Its translation: CASSFPLGTEAFF.

The chain has TRBV5-4 and TRBJ1-1; TRBD1 might be the D (5 bases). This CDR3 comprises 13 residues. The V and J ends lost 2 bases and 11 bases respectively, with 16 bases between them. Germline V gene data show CDR1 as SGHNT and CDR2 as YYREEE (reference sequence). CDR3 nucleotides: TGTGCCAGCAGCTTTGAGACAGCCCATGCGGCTTTCTTT. Its translation is CASSFETAHAAFF. Combining the CDR3 with reference TRBV5-4 and TRBJ1-1 gives the whole variable domain ETGVTQSPTHLIKTRGQQVTLRCSSQSGHNTVSWYQQALGQGPQFIFQYYREEENGRGNFPPRFSGLQFPNYSSELNVNALELDDSALYLCASSFETAHAAFFGQGTRLTVV.

This clone was found once. The rearrangement joins TRBV4-1 to TRBJ2-1, with D possibly TRBD2 on 6 matching bases. CDR1 MGHRA and CDR2 YSYEKL come from the germline V gene. Trimming pared 4 bases from V and 0 bases from J, leaving 16 bases between. CDR3 length: 17 residues. CDR3 sequence: CASSPGRLRDSYNEQFF. For the CDR3, the DNA is TGCGCCAGCAGCCCTGGGAGGTTACGGGACTCCTACAATGAGCAGTTCTTC.

This chain joins TRBV27 and TRBJ1-5; a possible D gene is TRBD1 (6 bases). CDR1 and CDR2 from the germline V gene are MNHEY and SMNVEV (reference sequence). The CDR3 loop spans 16 amino acids. V lost 3 bases and J lost 0, with 12 bases in between. The CDR3: CASSFSGTYSNQPQHF. Here the CDR3 DNA reads TGTGCCAGCAGTTTTTCCGGGACATATAGCAATCAGCCCCAGCATTTT.

This clone was found once. Here the CDR3 reads CASSPYPQGLLQFF. The CDR3 nucleotides read TGTGCCAGCAGTCCGTATCCCCAGGGATTGTTGCAGTTCTTC. V is TRBV28 and J is TRBJ2-1, with D possibly being TRBD1 (5 bases). The V gene's germline CDR1 is MDHEN and CDR2 SYDVKM. Between the trimmed V and J ends, which lost 5 bases and 12 bases, there was a span of 20 bases. The CDR3 covers 14 residues.

The chain joins TRBV5-4 to TRBJ2-3; TRBD2 might be the D (5 bases). CDR1 SGHNT and CDR2 YYREEE come from the germline V gene (reference sequence). The germline V and J ends were trimmed by 0 bases and 4 bases, with 6 bases remaining between them. The CDR3 totals 13 residues. CDR3 nucleotides: TGTGCCAGCAGCTTGGCGGGATCAGATACGCAGTATTTT. This codes for CASSLAGSDTQYF. Combining the CDR3 with reference TRBV5-4 and TRBJ2-3 gives the whole variable domain ETGVTQSPTHLIKTRGQQVTLRCSSQSGHNTVSWYQQALGQGPQFIFQYYREEENGRGNFPPRFSGLQFPNYSSELNVNALELDDSALYLCASSLAGSDTQYFGPGTRLTVL.

This clone was recorded only once. The chain joins TRBV28 to TRBJ2-7, with TRBD1 matching 9 bases. CDR1 and CDR2 (germline): MDHEN, SYDVKM. The CDR3 runs 16 residues. Trimming at V came to 6 bases and at J to 5 bases, leaving 14 bases not matched to a gene. CDR3 sequence (DNA): TGTGCCAGCAGCCTAACTCCGGGACAGGGTATAGACGAGCAGTACTTC. It yields the protein CASSLTPGQGIDEQYF.

On this clone itself: This CDR3 is also generated by other DNA sequences in the sample. The chain joins TRBV5-1 to TRBJ2-3, with 13 bases identical to TRBD2. The junction had 5 bases not matched to a gene; V was cut back by 3 bases and J by 4 bases. Germline-derived CDR1 and CDR2 are SGHRS and YFSETQ. This CDR3 has 16 residues. CDR3 protein: CASSSRLAGGADTQYF. The CDR3 nucleotides are TGCGCCAGCAGCTCCCGACTAGCGGGAGGCGCAGATACGCAGTATTTT.

About this clone: Different DNA sequences within this sample yield the same CDR3. This CDR3 reads CASSRAGELFF. The CDR3 nucleotides are TGTGCCAGCAGTCGGGCCGGGGAGCTGTTTTTT. This sequence joins TRBV2 and TRBJ2-2; no firm D call. There are 11 residues in the CDR3. Trimming shortened V by 5 bases and J by 6 bases, and 4 bases separated the two germline ends. Germline V gene lookup returns CDR1 SNHLY and CDR2 FYNNEI.

The chain joins TRBV5-1 to TRBJ2-5; D is possibly TRBD1 (6 bases). Germline V CDR1 and CDR2: SGHRS, YFSETQ. V lost 4 bases to trimming and J lost 3 bases, with 13 bases between them. This CDR3 has 14 amino acids. The CDR3 here is CASSNGQLEETQYF. The CDR3 DNA reads TGCGCCAGCAGCAACGGACAGTTAGAAGAGACCCAGTACTTC.